These 21 T cell receptor beta chains originate from one sample sequenced in a study of T cells in Graves' hyperthyroidism and ophthalmopathy. TCR beta CDR3 regions were amplified from RNA. The HTBI primer set served for first-round RT-PCR of the TCR CDR3. Each CDR3 protein is one row after TCRdb ran MiXCR on the multiplex PCR reads. The data show 300,000 to 450,000 distinct CDR3 sequences, with approximately 18% seen just once and roughly 35% held by the top ten. Material for sequencing was blood. These receptors were obtained from a woman under 40 with Graves' hyperthyroidism that later progressed to Graves' ophthalmopathy.

Many counts were recorded for this clonotype. This chain uses TRBV2 with TRBJ2-7; D gene uncertain. Trimming took off 4 bases at V and 3 bases at J, with 4 bases between the two ends. CDR1 SNHLY and CDR2 FYNNEI come from the germline V gene. This CDR3 is 11 amino acids long. The CDR3 reads CASSVGYEQYF. The CDR3 nucleotides are TGTGCCAGCAGTGTCGGCTACGAGCAGTACTTC.

This clonotype was seen many times. The CDR3 reads CASSLVFGEQYF. The DNA of the CDR3 is TGTGCCAGCAGTTTAGTCTTCGGAGAGCAGTACTTC. The chain carries TRBV12-3 or TRBV12-4 and TRBJ2-7; no firm D call. The CDR3 consists of 12 residues. The germline V and J ends were trimmed by 1 base and 7 bases, with 8 bases remaining between them.

The chain couples TRBV13 to TRBJ1-1; D not resolved. The CDR3 runs 14 residues. From germline, CDR1 is PRHDT and CDR2 FYEKMQ (reference sequence). V was pared by 1 base and J by 0 bases, with 6 bases between. CDR3 in amino acids: CASSLERMNTEAFF. The CDR3 nucleotides read TGTGCCAGCAGCTTAGAGAGGATGAACACTGAAGCTTTCTTT.

This clonotype came up many times. V and J are TRBV6-2 or TRBV6-3 and TRBJ2-1, with a weak D call TRBD1 (5 bases). Germline V lookup: CDR1 MNHEY, CDR2 SVGEGT. CDR3 length: 13 residues. The V end lost 2 bases, the J end lost 6 bases, and 8 bases lay between the germline ends. The CDR3 region is CASSYDRRNEQFF. CDR3 coding DNA: TGTGCCAGCAGTTACGACAGACGCAATGAGCAGTTCTTC.

There are many counts of this clonotype. The rearrangement joins TRBV5-6 to TRBJ1-1; TRBD1 matches 12 bases. Trimming at V came to 3 bases and at J to 5 bases, leaving 5 bases not matched to a gene. Per the germline V gene, CDR1 is SGHDT and CDR2 is YYEEEE. The CDR3 is 15 amino acids. The CDR3 spells CASSWDRGQRTEAFF. As DNA, the CDR3 is TGTGCCAGCAGCTGGGACAGGGGGCAGCGGACTGAAGCTTTCTTT.

The chain links TRBV2 to TRBJ2-1; a weak D match, TRBD2 (6 bases). Germline CDR1 is SNHLY and CDR2 is FYNNEI. This CDR3 is 13 amino acids long. V lost 6 bases and J 3 bases, leaving 9 bases between the germline ends. The CDR3 reads CASSWGDYNEQFF. The CDR3 DNA reads as TGTGCCAGCAGCTGGGGGGACTACAATGAGCAGTTCTTC.

The chain joins TRBV6-5 to TRBJ1-2; D remains ambiguous. The CDR3 consists of 13 residues. V lost 2 bases, J lost 4 bases, and 8 bases lay in between. Germline lookup yields CDR1 MNHEY and CDR2 SVGAGI. CDR3 nucleotides: TGTGCCAGCAGTTACATCAGTTCCTATGGCTACACCTTC. It specifies CASSYISSYGYTF.

The rearrangement uses TRBV6-5 and TRBJ2-2; D unresolved. Germline V gives CDR1 MNHEY, CDR2 SVGAGI. The CDR3 extends over 15 amino acids. V lost 4 bases, J lost 0 bases, and 9 bases lay in between. CDR3 in amino acids: CASSWGASNTGELFF. In DNA, the CDR3 is TGTGCCAGCAGTTGGGGTGCTTCGAACACCGGGGAGCTGTTTTTT.

This clonotype was observed at least ten times. This chain joins TRBV5-8 and TRBJ2-7; no clear D. CDR3 length: 11 residues. Trimming left V 4 bases short and J 7 bases short, with 9 bases between. The V gene's germline CDR1 is SGHTS and CDR2 YDEGEE. CDR3 loop: CASSPMQEQYF. In nucleotides, the CDR3 is TGTGCCAGCAGCCCCATGCAGGAGCAGTACTTC.

This sequence joins TRBV7-9 and TRBJ2-2; no definite D call. The CDR3 loop spans 14 amino acids. Germline loops: CDR1 SEHNR, CDR2 FQNEAQ (reference sequence). Deletions cut 2 bases from V and 3 bases from J, with 7 bases between. CDR3 nucleotide sequence: TGTGCCAGCAGCTTATTAGGTGACACCGGGGAGCTGTTTTTT. It codes for CASSLLGDTGELFF.

This clonotype was found a few times. The chain carries TRBV20-1 and TRBJ2-7; D perhaps matches TRBD1 (6 bases). The CDR3 loop spans 15 amino acids. CDR1 is DFQATT, CDR2 SNEGSKA, per germline (reference sequence). Trimming took off 2 bases at V and 3 bases at J, with 17 bases between the two ends. CDR3 in amino acids: CSARHPDRSFYEQYF. The CDR3 DNA reads as TGCAGTGCTAGACATCCTGACAGGTCGTTCTACGAGCAGTACTTC.

This clonotype appeared many times. The CDR3: CASSFQREEKLFF. CDR3 coding DNA: TGTGCCAGCAGTTTCCAAAGAGAAGAAAAACTGTTTTTT. V is TRBV6-1 and J is TRBJ1-4, with D unclear. V lost 5 bases to trimming and J lost 8 bases, with 12 bases between them. The CDR3 has 13 amino acids. Germline CDR1 is MNHNS and CDR2 is SASEGT.

This clonotype was counted between two and nine times. The chain joins TRBV7-8 to TRBJ2-7; D gene unclear. The CDR3 sequence is 14 residues long. V dropped 1 base and J dropped 2 bases, with 9 bases sitting between them. Germline V CDR1 and CDR2: SGHVS, FQNEAQ. This CDR3 reads CASSLGTVAYEQYF. CDR3 coding DNA: TGTGCCAGCAGCTTAGGGACCGTAGCCTACGAGCAGTACTTC.

In this sample, this clonotype turned up a few times. The chain couples TRBV20-1 to TRBJ2-3; TRBD2 matches at 13 bases. CDR1 and CDR2 from the germline V gene are DFQATT and SNEGSKA (reference sequence). CDR3 length equals 15 residues. V lost 5 bases, J lost 2 bases, and 4 bases stayed unmatched. The CDR3 DNA follows: TGCAGTGCTGATGGACTAGCGGGAGTCACAGATACGCAGTATTTT. Protein sequence: CSADGLAGVTDTQYF.

This clonotype was seen many times. V is TRBV6-1 and J is TRBJ1-1; 8 nucleotides agree with TRBD1. CDR1 MNHNS and CDR2 SASEGT come from the germline V gene. The CDR3 extends over 16 amino acids. V lost 5 bases to trimming and J lost 6 bases; unmatched junction nucleotides: 14. Here the CDR3 DNA reads TGTGCCAGCAGTCTTCCAGGGGGCCGGTTGAGGGCTGAAGCTTTCTTT. It specifies CASSLPGGRLRAEAFF.

In its sample, this clonotype was seen many times. This rearrangement joins TRBV5-5 to TRBJ2-1; D may be TRBD1 or TRBD2 (6 bases each). Deletions cut 2 bases from V and 7 bases from J, with 16 bases between. This CDR3 is 15 amino acids long. Germline V gene data show CDR1 as SGHKS and CDR2 as YYEKEE (reference sequence). The CDR3 region has the DNA TGTGCCAGCAGCTTTTTCGGGGGCTTGGGGAATGAGCAGTTCTTC. This gives the protein CASSFFGGLGNEQFF.

This clonotype appeared many times. The rearrangement links TRBV11-2 to TRBJ2-7; a possible D gene is TRBD2 (7 bases). V was trimmed by 4 bases and J by 5 bases, leaving 15 bases between them. CDR1 is SGHAT, CDR2 FQNNGV, per germline. CDR3 length equals 14 residues. This CDR3 reads CASSSVGGRDEQYF. The CDR3, as DNA: TGTGCCAGCAGCTCCGTGGGGGGGCGGGACGAGCAGTACTTC.

The V call is TRBV9, the J call TRBJ1-2; 9 nucleotides match TRBD1. The germline gives CDR1 SGDLS, CDR2 YYNGEE. CDR3 length: 15 amino acids. J gave up 4 bases and V 3 bases, and 7 bases lay outside the gene matches. The CDR3 sequence: CASSAGTGLSYGYTF. The CDR3 bases are TGTGCCAGCAGCGCCGGGACAGGGCTCAGCTATGGCTACACCTTC.

This clonotype was recorded at least ten times. The chain carries TRBV29-1 and TRBJ1-2, with D maybe TRBD1 (6 bases). Germline assignment: CDR1 SQVTM and CDR2 ANQGSEA. The CDR3 contains 13 residues. Trimming pared 5 bases from V and 4 bases from J, leaving 14 bases between. Written as DNA, the CDR3 is TGCAGCGTTTCAGGGGCCAGGAGCTATGGCTACACCTTC. It codes for CSVSGARSYGYTF. The full variable domain, rest sourced from reference TRBV29-1 and TRBJ1-2, is SAVISQKPSRDICQRGTSLTIQCQVDSQVTMMFWYRQQPGQSLTLIATANQGSEATYESGFVIDKFPISRPNLTFSTLTVSNMSPEDSSIYLCSVSGARSYGYTFGSGTRLTVV.

This clonotype was recorded many times. This chain joins TRBV5-1 and TRBJ2-7, with TRBD2 matching 11 bases. The V gene end was trimmed by 1 base and the J gene end by 6 bases; junction bases not matched to a gene: 3. This CDR3 spans 14 amino acids. Germline CDR1 reads SGHRS; CDR2 reads YFSETQ. The DNA for the CDR3 is TGCGCCAGCAGCTTGCGACTAGCGGGGACCGAGCAGTACTTC. Translation gives CASSLRLAGTEQYF.

This clonotype was observed many times. This chain joins TRBV2 and TRBJ2-7; 7 bases line up with TRBD1. This CDR3 comprises 13 residues. V lost 11 bases and J lost 0; bases outside the gene matches: 7. CDR1 and CDR2 (germline): SNHLY, FYNNEI. The CDR3 loop is CAARDRSSYEQYF. The CDR3 DNA sequence: TGTGCCGCGAGGGACAGAAGCTCCTACGAGCAGTACTTC.